These T cell receptor beta chains were read from a single sample in a study of blood T cell repertoires in COVID-19. The protocol was immunoSEQ multiplex PCR, while the TCRdb copy is restricted to in-frame clones and leaves out a portion. The data show 350,000 to 500,000 clones, with nearly 90% seen just once and approximately 1.5% held by the top ten. Sequencing was performed on PBMCs or T cells enriched from blood (not recorded which). The receptors were gathered from a woman younger than 30 who had been exposed to COVID-19. Each CDR3 is given with its conserved first and last residue.

V	J	CDR3
TRBV13	TRBJ1-2	CASSLGRGGNGYTF
TRBV15	TRBJ2-1	CATSNGQLAGKNEQFF
TRBV27	TRBJ2-5	CASSSIRTGGRETQYF
TRBV7-9	TRBJ2-7	CASSLAGGFIYEQYF
TRBV7-6	TRBJ2-1	CASSASFIGRGTINEQFF
TRBV7-8	TRBJ1-5	CASSKQENQPQHF
TRBV10-2	TRBJ1-2	CASSEFLGRGSTNYGYTF
TRBV19	TRBJ2-7	CASSSQGGTGAGEQYF
TRBV2	TRBJ2-5	CASSERAGEAKTQYF
TRBV5-5	TRBJ2-7	CASSLGGGSSYEQYF
TRBV5-1	TRBJ1-6	CASSRGTGIASPLHF
TRBV14	TRBJ1-6	CASSQIHREGSPLHF
TRBV6-5	TRBJ1-4	CASSPTPGRNEKLFF
TRBV18	TRBJ1-5	CASSPPGISNQPQHF
TRBV19	TRBJ1-1	CASSTDRGGWTEAFF
TRBV18	TRBJ1-1	CASSPPTGSGTEAFF
TRBV28	TRBJ1-4	CASSLWGQGAEKLFF
TRBV2	TRBJ1-4	CASRGQGVEKLFF
TRBV4-2	TRBJ1-2	CASSQPQANYGYTF
TRBV9	TRBJ2-3	CASSGPGTSGGRTDTQYF
TRBV28	TRBJ2-7	CASSETGLGDYEQYF
TRBV6-5	TRBJ2-7	CASSYGGRSSYEQYF
TRBV7-2	TRBJ2-3	CASSLWSGGTDTQYF
TRBV6-2/TRBV6-3	TRBJ1-1	CASSYARTEAFF
TRBV28	TRBJ1-2	CASSLQRDSLYGYTF
TRBV27	TRBJ1-4	CASSFRFTGQLNEKLFF
TRBV5-1	TRBJ2-7	CASRSSGSSYEQYF
TRBV4-1	TRBJ1-1	CASSVEQGTEAFF
TRBV7-9	TRBJ2-7	CASSPEEREQYF
TRBV5-8	TRBJ2-5	CASSLANGQAQYF
TRBV19	TRBJ1-1	CASSIARQGEAFF
TRBV28	TRBJ1-3	CASRGSSGNTIYF
TRBV11-2	TRBJ2-7	CASSLGQGAWEQYF
TRBV5-4	TRBJ1-1	CASSSNSGKGTEAFF
TRBV11-2	TRBJ1-1	CASSPWATKLTEAFF
TRBV28	TRBJ1-1	CASSLPGAAYTEAFF
TRBV18	TRBJ2-7	CASSLAGASYEQYF
TRBV19	TRBJ2-3	CASSLGLAGATFGISTDTQYF
TRBV12-3/TRBV12-4	TRBJ1-1	CASSYRNTEAFF
TRBV4-2	TRBJ2-7	CASSQVGRTLVDYEQYF
TRBV27	TRBJ1-6	CASREGQGGWSPLHF
TRBV28	TRBJ1-5	CASSSLLTGLDAQPQHF